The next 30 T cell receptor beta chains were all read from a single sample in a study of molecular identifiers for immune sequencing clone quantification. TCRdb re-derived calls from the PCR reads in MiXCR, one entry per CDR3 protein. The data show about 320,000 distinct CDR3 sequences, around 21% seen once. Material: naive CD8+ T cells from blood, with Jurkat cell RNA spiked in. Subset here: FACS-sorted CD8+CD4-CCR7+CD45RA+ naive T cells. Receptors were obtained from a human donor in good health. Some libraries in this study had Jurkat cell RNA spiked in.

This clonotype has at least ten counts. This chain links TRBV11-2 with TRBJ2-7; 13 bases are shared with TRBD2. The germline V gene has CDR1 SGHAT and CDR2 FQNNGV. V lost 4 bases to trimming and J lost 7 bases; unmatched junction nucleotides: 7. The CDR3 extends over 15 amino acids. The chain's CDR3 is CASSSPGTSGEEQYF. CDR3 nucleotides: TGTGCCAGCAGCTCCCCCGGGACTAGCGGGGAAGAGCAGTACTTC.

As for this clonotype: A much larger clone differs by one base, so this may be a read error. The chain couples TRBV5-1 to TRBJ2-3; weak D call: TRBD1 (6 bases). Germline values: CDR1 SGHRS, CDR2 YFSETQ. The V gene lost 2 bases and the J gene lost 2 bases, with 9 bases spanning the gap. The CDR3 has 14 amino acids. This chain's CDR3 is CASSFWGPTDTQYF. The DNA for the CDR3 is TGCGCCAGCAGCTTCTGGGGGCCCACAGATACGCAGTATTTT.

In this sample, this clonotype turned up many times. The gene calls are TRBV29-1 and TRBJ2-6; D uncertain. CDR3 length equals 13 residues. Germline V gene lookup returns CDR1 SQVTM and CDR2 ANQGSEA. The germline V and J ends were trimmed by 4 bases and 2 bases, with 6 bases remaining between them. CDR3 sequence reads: CSVGVPGANVLTF. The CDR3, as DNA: TGCAGCGTTGGAGTCCCTGGGGCCAACGTCCTGACTTTC. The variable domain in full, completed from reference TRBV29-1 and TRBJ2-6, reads SAVISQKPSRDICQRGTSLTIQCQVDSQVTMMFWYRQQPGQSLTLIATANQGSEATYESGFVIDKFPISRPNLTFSTLTVSNMSPEDSSIYLCSVGVPGANVLTFGAGSRLTVL.

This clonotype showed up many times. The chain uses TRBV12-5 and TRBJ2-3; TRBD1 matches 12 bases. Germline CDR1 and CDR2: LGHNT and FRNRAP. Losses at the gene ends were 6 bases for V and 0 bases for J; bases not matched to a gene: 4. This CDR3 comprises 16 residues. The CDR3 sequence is CASGPGTGGSTDTQYF. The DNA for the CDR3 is TGTGCTAGTGGCCCCGGGACAGGGGGCAGCACAGATACGCAGTATTTT.

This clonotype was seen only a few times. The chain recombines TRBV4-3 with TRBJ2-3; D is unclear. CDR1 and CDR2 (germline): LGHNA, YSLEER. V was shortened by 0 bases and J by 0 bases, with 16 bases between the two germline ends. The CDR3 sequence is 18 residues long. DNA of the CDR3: TGCGCCAGCAGCCAAGATTGGTTGGGGTCTACTAGCACAGATACGCAGTATTTT. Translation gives CASSQDWLGSTSTDTQYF.

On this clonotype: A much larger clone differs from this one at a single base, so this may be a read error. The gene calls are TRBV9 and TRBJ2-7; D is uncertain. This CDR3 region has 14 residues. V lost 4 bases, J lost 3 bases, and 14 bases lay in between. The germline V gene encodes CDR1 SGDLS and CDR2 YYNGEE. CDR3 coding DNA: TGTGCCAGCAGCATAAGCTGGCTGAACTACGAGCAGTACTTC. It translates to CASSISWLNYEQYF.

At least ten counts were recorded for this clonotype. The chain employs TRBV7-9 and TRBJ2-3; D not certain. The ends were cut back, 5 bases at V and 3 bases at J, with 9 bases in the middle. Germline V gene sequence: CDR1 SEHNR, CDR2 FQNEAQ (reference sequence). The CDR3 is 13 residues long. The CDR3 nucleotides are TGTGCCAGCAGCATCGGCAGAACAGATACGCAGTATTTT. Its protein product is CASSIGRTDTQYF.

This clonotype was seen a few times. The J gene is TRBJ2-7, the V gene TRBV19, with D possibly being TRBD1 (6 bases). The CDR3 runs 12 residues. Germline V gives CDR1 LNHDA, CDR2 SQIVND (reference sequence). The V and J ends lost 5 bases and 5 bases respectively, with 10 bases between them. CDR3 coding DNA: TGTGCCAGTAGTTGGCCAGGGGACGAGCAGTACTTC. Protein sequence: CASSWPGDEQYF.

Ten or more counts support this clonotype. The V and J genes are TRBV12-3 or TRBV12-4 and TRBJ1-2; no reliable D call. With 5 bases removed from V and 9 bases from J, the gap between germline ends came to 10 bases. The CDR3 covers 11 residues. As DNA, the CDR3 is TGTGCCAGCAGTCTAGGGATTCGCTACACCTTC. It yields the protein CASSLGIRYTF.

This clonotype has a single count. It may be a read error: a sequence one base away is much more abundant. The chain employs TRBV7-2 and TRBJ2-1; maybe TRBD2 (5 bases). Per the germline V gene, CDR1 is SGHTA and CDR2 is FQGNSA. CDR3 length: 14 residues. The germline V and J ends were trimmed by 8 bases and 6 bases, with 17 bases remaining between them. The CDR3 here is CASCQDLNSNEQFF. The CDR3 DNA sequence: TGTGCCAGCTGCCAGGACTTGAATAGCAATGAGCAGTTCTTC.

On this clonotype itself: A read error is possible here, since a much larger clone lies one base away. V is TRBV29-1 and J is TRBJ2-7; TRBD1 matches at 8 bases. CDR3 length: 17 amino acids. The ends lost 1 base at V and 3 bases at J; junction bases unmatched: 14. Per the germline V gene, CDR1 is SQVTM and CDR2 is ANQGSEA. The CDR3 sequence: CSVEVADRVAWDYEQYF. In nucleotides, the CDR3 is TGCAGCGTTGAAGTAGCGGACAGGGTGGCCTGGGACTACGAGCAGTACTTC.

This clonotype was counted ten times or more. Here the CDR3 reads CASSQRGDLYEQYF. CDR3 nucleotides: TGCGCCAGCAGCCAGCGGGGCGACCTCTACGAGCAGTACTTC. V usage is TRBV5-1 and J usage is TRBJ2-7; 7 bases are shared with TRBD2. V trimming: 4 bases; J trimming: 3 bases; junction bases outside the gene matches: 7. The CDR3 has 14 residues. Germline V gene lookup returns CDR1 SGHRS and CDR2 YFSETQ.

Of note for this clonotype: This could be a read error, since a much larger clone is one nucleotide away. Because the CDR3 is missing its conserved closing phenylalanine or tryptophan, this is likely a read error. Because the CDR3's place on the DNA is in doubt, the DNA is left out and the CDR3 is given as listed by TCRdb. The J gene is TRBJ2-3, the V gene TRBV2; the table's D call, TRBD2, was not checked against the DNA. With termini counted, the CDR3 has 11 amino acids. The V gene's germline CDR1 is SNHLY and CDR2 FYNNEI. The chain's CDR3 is CASTREPSAYL.

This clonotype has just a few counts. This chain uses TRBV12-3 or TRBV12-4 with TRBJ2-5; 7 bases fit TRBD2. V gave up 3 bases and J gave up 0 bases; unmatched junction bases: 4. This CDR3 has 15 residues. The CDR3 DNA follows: TGTGCCAGCAGTTTGGGGGAGGGAAACCAAGAGACCCAGTACTTC. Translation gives CASSLGEGNQETQYF.

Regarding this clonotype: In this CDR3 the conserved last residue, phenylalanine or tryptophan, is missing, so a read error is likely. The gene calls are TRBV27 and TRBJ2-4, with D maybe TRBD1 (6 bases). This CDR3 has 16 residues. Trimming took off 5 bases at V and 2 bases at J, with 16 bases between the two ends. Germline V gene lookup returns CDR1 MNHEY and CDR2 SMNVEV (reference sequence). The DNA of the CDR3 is TGTGCCAGCAGTCCATGGGACATGCGGACCAAAAACATTCAGTACATC. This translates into CASSPWDMRTKNIQYI.

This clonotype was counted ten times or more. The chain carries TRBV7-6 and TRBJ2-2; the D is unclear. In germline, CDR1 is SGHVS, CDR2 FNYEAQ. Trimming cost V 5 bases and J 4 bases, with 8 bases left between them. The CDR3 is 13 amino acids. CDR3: CASSPPATGELFF. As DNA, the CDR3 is TGTGCCAGCAGCCCCCCGGCCACCGGGGAGCTGTTTTTT.

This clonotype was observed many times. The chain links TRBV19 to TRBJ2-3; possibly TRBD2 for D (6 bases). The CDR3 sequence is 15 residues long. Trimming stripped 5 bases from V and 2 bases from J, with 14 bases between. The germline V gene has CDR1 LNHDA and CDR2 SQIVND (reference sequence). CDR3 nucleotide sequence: TGTGCCAGTAGTTATAGCGGAGGGAACACAGATACGCAGTATTTT. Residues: CASSYSGGNTDTQYF.

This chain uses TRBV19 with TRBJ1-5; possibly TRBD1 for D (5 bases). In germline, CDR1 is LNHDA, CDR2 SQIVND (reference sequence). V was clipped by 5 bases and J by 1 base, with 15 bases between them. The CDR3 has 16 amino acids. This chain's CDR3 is CASSVGSRGSNQPQHF. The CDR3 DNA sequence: TGTGCCAGTAGTGTAGGCTCAAGGGGAAGCAATCAGCCCCAGCATTTT. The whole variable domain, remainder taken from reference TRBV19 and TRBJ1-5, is DGGITQSPKYLFRKEGQNVTLSCEQNLNHDAMYWYRQDPGQGLRLIYYSQIVNDFQKGDIAEGYSVSREKKESFPLTVTSAQKNPTAFYLCASSVGSRGSNQPQHFGDGTRLSIL.

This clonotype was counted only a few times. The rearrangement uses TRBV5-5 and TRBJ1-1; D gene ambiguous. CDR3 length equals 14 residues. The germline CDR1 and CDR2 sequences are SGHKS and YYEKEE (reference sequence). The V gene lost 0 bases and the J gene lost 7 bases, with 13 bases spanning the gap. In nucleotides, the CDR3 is TGTGCCAGCAGCTTGGAGTTCGGCAGATATGAAGCTTTCTTT. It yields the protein CASSLEFGRYEAFF.

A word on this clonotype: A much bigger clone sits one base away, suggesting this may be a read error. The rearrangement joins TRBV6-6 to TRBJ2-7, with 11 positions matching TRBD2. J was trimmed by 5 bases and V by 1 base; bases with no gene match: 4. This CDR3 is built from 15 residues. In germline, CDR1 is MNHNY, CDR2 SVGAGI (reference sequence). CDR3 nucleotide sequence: TGTGCCAGCAGTTACTGGCTAGCGGGAGGACACGAGCAGTACTTC. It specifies CASSYWLAGGHEQYF.

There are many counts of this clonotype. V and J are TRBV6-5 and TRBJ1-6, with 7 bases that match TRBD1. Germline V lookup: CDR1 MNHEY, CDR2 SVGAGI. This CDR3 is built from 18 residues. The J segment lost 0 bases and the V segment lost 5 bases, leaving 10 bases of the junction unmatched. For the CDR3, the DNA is TGTGCCAGCAGTGCGTGGGGGGACAGATACTCCTATAATTCACCCCTCCACTTT. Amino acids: CASSAWGDRYSYNSPLHF.

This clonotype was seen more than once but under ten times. The CDR3 sequence is CASSWRDRQNEKLFF. The CDR3 nucleotides read TGTGCCAGCAGCTGGCGGGACAGGCAAAATGAAAAACTGTTTTTT. The genes are TRBV5-7 and TRBJ1-4, with 8 bases fitting TRBD1. TRBV5-7 is sorted into the ORF group, with uncertain function. Losses at the gene ends were 3 bases for V and 5 bases for J; bases not matched to a gene: 6. CDR3 length: 15 residues.

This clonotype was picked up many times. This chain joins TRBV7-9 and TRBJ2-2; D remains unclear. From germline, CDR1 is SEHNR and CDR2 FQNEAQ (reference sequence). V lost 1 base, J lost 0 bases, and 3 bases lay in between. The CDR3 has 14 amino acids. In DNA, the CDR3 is TGTGCCAGCAGCTTAGTAACGAACACCGGGGAGCTGTTTTTT. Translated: CASSLVTNTGELFF.

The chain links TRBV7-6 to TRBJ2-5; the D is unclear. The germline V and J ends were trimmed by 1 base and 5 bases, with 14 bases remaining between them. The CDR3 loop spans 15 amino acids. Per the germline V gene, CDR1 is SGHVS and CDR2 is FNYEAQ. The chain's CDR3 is CASSLVWAPNETQYF. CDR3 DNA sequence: TGTGCCAGCAGCTTAGTTTGGGCGCCGAATGAGACCCAGTACTTC.

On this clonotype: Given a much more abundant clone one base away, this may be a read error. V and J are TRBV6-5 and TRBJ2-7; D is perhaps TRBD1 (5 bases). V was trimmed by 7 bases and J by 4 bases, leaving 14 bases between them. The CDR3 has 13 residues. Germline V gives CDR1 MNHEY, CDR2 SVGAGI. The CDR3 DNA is TGTGCCAGCATCCCTAGGGGTGAGTACGAGCAGTACTTC. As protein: CASIPRGEYEQYF.

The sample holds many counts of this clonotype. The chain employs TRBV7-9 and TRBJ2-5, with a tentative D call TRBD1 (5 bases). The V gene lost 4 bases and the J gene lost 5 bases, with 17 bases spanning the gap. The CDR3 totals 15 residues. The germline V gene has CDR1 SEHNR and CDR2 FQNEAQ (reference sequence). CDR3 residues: CASSSNRFLVETQYF. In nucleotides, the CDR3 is TGTGCCAGCAGCTCTAACAGGTTCTTGGTTGAGACCCAGTACTTC.

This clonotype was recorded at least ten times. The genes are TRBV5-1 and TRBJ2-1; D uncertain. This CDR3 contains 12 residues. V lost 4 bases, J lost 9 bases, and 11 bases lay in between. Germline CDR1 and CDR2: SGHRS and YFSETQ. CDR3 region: CASSIIAGEQFF. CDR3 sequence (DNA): TGCGCCAGCAGCATAATAGCCGGTGAGCAGTTCTTC.

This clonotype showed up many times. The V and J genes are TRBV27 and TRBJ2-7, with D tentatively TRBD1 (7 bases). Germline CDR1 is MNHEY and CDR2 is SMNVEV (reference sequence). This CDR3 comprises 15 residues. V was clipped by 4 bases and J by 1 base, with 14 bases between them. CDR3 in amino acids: CASSSSPGGSYEQYF. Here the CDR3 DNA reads TGTGCCAGCAGTTCCTCGCCAGGGGGGTCCTACGAGCAGTACTTC.

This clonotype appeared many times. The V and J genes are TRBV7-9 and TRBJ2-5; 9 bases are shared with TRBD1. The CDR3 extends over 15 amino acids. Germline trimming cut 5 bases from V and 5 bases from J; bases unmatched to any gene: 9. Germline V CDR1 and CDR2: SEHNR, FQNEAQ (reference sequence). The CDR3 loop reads CASSPGTGPRETQYF. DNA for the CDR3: TGTGCCAGCAGCCCGGGGACAGGGCCTCGGGAGACCCAGTACTTC. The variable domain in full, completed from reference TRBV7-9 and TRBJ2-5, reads DTGVSQNPRHKITKRGQNVTFRCDPISEHNRLYWYRQTLGQGPEFLTYFQNEAQLEKSRLLSDRFSAERPKGSFSTLEIQRTEQGDSAMYLCASSPGTGPRETQYFGPGTRLLVL.

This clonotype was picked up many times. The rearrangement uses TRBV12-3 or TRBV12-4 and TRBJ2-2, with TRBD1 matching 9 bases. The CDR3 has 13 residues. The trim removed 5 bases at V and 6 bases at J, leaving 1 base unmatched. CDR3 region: CASSDRGSGELFF. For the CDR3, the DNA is TGTGCCAGCAGTGACAGGGGGTCCGGGGAGCTGTTTTTT.